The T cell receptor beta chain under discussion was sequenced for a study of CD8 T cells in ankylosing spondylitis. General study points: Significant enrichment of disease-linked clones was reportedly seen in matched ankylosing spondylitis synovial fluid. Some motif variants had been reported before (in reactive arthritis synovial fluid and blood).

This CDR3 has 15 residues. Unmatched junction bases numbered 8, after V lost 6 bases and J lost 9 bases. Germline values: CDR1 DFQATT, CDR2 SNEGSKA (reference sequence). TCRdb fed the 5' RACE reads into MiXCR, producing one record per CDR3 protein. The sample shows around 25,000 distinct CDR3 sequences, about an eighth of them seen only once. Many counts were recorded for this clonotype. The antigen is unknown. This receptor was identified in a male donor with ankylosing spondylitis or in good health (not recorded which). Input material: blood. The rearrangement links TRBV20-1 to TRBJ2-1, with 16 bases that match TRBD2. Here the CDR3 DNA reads TGCAGTGCCGCAACCGGGACTAGCGGGAGGGGTGAGCAGTTCTTC. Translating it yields CSAATGTSGRGEQFF.